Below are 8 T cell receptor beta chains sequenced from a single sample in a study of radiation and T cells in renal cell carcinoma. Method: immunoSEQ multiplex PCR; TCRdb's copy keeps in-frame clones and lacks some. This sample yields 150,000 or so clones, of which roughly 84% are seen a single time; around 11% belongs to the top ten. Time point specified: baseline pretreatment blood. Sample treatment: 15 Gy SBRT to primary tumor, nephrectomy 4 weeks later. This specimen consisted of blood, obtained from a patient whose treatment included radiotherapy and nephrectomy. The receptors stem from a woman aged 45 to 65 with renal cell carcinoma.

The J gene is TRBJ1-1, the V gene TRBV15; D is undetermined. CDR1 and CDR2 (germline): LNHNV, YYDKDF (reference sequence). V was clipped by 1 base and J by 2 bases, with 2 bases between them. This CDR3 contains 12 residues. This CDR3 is CATSRANTEAFF. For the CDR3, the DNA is TGTGCCACCAGCAGAGCTAACACTGAAGCTTTCTTT.

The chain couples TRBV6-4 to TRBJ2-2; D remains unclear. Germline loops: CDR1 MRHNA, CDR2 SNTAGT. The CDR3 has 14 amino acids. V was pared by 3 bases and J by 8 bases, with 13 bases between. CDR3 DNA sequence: TGTGCCAGCAGTGATCGCTTCCTCGGGGGGGAGCTGTTTTTT. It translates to CASSDRFLGGELFF.

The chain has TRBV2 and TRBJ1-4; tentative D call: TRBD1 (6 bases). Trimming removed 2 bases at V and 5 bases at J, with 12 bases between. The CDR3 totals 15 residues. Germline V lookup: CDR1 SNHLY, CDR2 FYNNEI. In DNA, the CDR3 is TGTGCCAGCAGTGAACAGGGGCGTCCCAATGAAAAACTGTTTTTT. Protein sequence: CASSEQGRPNEKLFF. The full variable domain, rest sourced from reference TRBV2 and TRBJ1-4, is EPEVTQTPSHQVTQMGQEVILRCVPISNHLYFYWYRQILGQKVEFLVSFYNNEISEKSEIFDDQFSVERPDGSNFTLKIRSTKLEDSAMYFCASSEQGRPNEKLFFGSGTQLSVL.

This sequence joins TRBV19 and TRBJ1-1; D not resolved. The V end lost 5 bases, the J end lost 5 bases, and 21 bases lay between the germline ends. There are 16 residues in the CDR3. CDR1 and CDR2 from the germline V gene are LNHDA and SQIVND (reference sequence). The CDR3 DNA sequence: TGTGCCAGTAGTGTTTCCTGGGGTCGGAGGCGAACTGAAGCTTTCTTT. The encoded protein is CASSVSWGRRRTEAFF.

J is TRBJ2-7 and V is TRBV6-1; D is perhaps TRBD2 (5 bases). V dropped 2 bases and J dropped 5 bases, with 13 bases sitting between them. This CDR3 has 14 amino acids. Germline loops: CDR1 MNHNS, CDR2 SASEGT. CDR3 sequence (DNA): TGTGCCAGCAGTGAATTTGGAGGCACCCACGAGCAGTACTTC. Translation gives CASSEFGGTHEQYF.

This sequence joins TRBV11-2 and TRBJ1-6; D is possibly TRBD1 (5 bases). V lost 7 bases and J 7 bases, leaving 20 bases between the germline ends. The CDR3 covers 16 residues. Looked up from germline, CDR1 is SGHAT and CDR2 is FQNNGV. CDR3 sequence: CASTRGVGEKNSPLHF. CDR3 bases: TGTGCCAGCACCCGCGGGGTGGGGGAAAAAAATTCACCCCTCCACTTT.

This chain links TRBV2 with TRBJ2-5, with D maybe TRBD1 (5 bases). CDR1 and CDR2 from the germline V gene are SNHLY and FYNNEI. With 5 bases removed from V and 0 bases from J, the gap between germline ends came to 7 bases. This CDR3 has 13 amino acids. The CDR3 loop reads CASSLDNQETQYF. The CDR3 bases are TGTGCCAGCAGTCTGGACAACCAAGAGACCCAGTACTTC.

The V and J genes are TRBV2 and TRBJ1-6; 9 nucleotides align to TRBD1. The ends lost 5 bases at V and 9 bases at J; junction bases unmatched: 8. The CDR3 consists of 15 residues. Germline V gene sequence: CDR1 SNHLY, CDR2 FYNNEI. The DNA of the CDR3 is TGTGCCAGCAGTCCGCAGACAGGGGGAGGTTCACCCCTCCACTTT. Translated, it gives CASSPQTGGGSPLHF. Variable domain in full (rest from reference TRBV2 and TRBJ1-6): EPEVTQTPSHQVTQMGQEVILRCVPISNHLYFYWYRQILGQKVEFLVSFYNNEISEKSEIFDDQFSVERPDGSNFTLKIRSTKLEDSAMYFCASSPQTGGGSPLHFGNGTRLTVT.